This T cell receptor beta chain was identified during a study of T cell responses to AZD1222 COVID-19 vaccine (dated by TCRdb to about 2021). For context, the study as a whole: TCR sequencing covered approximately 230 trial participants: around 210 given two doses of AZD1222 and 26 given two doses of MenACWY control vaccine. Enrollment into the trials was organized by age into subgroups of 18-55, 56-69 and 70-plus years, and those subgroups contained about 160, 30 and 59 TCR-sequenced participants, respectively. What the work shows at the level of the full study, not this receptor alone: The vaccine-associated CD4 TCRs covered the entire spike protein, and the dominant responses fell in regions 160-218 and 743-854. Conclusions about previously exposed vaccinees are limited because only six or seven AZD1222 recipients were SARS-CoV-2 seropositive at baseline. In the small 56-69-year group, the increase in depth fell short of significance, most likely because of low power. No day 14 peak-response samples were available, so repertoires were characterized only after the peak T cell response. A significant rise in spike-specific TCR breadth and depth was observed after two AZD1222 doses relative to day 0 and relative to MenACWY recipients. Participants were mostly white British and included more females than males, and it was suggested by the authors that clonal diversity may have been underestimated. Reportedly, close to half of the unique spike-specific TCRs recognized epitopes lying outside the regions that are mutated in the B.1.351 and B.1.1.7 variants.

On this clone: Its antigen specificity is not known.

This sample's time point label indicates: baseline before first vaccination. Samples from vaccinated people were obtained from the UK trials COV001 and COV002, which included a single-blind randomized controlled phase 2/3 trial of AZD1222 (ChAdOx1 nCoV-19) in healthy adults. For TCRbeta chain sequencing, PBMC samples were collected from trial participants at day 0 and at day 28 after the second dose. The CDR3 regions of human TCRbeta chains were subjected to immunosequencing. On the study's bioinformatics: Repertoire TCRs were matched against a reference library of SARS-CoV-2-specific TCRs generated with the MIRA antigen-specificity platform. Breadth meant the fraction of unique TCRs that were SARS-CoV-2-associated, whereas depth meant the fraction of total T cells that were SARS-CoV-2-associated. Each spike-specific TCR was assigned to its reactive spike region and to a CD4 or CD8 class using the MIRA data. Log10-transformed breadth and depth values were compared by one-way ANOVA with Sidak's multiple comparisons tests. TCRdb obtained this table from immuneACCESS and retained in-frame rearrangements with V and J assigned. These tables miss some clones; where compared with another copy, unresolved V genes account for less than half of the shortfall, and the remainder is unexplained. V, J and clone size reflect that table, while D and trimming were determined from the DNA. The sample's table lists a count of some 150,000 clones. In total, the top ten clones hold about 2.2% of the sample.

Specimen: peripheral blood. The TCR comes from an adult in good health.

CDR3 protein: CASSPAEGNQPQHF. The nucleotides read TGTGCCAGCTCACCCGCGGAGGGTAATCAGCCCCAGCATTTT. The sequence is built from TRBV18 and TRBJ1-5, with no D gene named confidently. Inclusive of the bounding cysteine and phenylalanine, the CDR3 is 14 residues long. The only DNA kept is the CDR3, 42 bases in frame from the first base. Based on the germline V gene, the CDR1 and CDR2 sequences are KGHSH and LQKENI. Trimming takes 3 bases from V and 4 bases from J, and the germline ends sit 10 bases apart.